These 15 T cell receptor beta chains were all obtained from the same sample, sequenced in a study of OX40 agonist ivuxolimab in advanced cancers. Clones were read by immunoSEQ multiplex PCR, and TCRdb kept only the in-frame ones, dropping some. The sample comprises roughly 90,000 clones, 85% of which are singletons, and approximately 0.2% rests with the top ten. Sequences were derived from CD4+ or CD8+ T cells sorted from blood, sampled in a trial of the OX40 agonist ivuxolimab. These receptors came from an adult with an advanced solid tumor such as melanoma, head and neck, liver or kidney cancer.

The rearrangement links TRBV10-3 to TRBJ2-1; D unclear. Germline CDR1 is ENHRY and CDR2 is SYGVKD. This CDR3 has 15 amino acids. Between the trimmed V and J ends, which lost 6 bases and 0 bases, there was a span of 12 bases. The CDR3 bases are TGTGCCATCAGGGAAGACACGAGCTCCTACAATGAGCAGTTCTTC. This sequence encodes CAIREDTSSYNEQFF.

The chain employs TRBV5-1 and TRBJ2-1; TRBD2 agrees at 7 bases. The CDR3 totals 15 residues. Germline V lookup: CDR1 SGHRS, CDR2 YFSETQ. V shed 4 bases and J 2 bases; nucleotides not matched to a gene: 6. The CDR3 nucleotides read TGCGCCAGCAGCCGTCTTGCGGGGGCCTACAATGAGCAGTTCTTC. Translating it yields CASSRLAGAYNEQFF.

This chain links TRBV29-1 with TRBJ1-1; weak D call: TRBD1 (5 bases). The ends were cut back, 1 base at V and 3 bases at J, with 12 bases in the middle. CDR1 and CDR2 (germline): SQVTM, ANQGSEA. The CDR3 sequence is 14 residues long. In nucleotides, the CDR3 is TGCAGCGTTGAAGTACCGGGACTGCACACTGAAGCTTTCTTT. This gives the protein CSVEVPGLHTEAFF.

The rearrangement links TRBV7-3 to TRBJ2-5; D remains ambiguous. V shed 4 bases and J shed 4 bases, with 10 bases lying between them. The CDR3 runs to 13 residues. Germline V gene lookup returns CDR1 SGHTA and CDR2 FQGTGA. CDR3 bases: TGTGCCAGCAGCTCTGACGGAGTAGAGACCCAGTACTTC. It specifies CASSSDGVETQYF.

This chain uses TRBV5-3 with TRBJ1-1; 7 bases line up with TRBD1. TRBV5-3 is treated as an ORF (open reading frame) with a function not yet certain. The trim removed 0 bases at V and 3 bases at J, leaving 8 bases unmatched. This CDR3 contains 16 residues. CDR3 in amino acids: CARSLEQGRLDTEAFF. In DNA, the CDR3 is TGTGCCAGAAGCTTGGAACAGGGGCGGCTTGACACTGAAGCTTTCTTT.

The chain has TRBV18 and TRBJ2-1; TRBD1 matches 8 bases. Germline CDR1 is KGHSH and CDR2 is LQKENI. The CDR3 totals 16 residues. Trimming took 4 bases from V and 7 from J; bases not matched to a gene: 12. The CDR3 region has the DNA TGTGCCAGCTCACACCTGGACAGGGCGGGTCAGAATGAGCAGTTCTTC. This codes for CASSHLDRAGQNEQFF.

The V and J genes are TRBV5-4 and TRBJ2-2, with D perhaps matching TRBD1 (5 bases). Trimming stripped 4 bases from V and 1 base from J, with 14 bases between. CDR1 and CDR2 (germline): SGHNT, YYREEE (reference sequence). This CDR3 contains 16 residues. The CDR3 nucleotides are TGTGCCAGCAGCACCAAAGGACACGTGAACACCGGGGAGCTGTTTTTT. This codes for CASSTKGHVNTGELFF.

The genes are TRBV19 and TRBJ1-1, with 7 bases that match TRBD1. The CDR3 is 15 amino acids. V was clipped by 8 bases and J by 5 bases; unmatched bases: 14. Germline-derived CDR1 and CDR2 are LNHDA and SQIVND (reference sequence). The CDR3 protein is CASALVGQRGTEAFF. CDR3 bases: TGTGCCAGTGCCCTCGTGGGACAGCGAGGGACTGAAGCTTTCTTT.

This clone was recorded only once. The gene calls are TRBV6-1 and TRBJ1-2; D is possibly TRBD1 (5 bases). Per germline, CDR1 MNHNS and CDR2 SASEGT. V was trimmed by 7 bases and J by 4 bases, leaving 16 bases between them. This CDR3 comprises 14 residues. CDR3 residues: CASTGTALGYGYTF. In DNA, the CDR3 is TGTGCCAGCACGGGGACGGCTTTAGGCTATGGCTACACCTTC.

The chain employs TRBV5-1 and TRBJ2-1, with D tentatively TRBD2 (7 bases). The germline V and J ends were trimmed by 4 bases and 8 bases, with 22 bases remaining between them. Germline CDR1 is SGHRS and CDR2 is YFSETQ. The CDR3 contains 16 residues. CDR3 bases: TGCGCCAGCAGCAAAGGAACGGGGGGCCGTTTTGATGAGCAGTTCTTC. Translation: CASSKGTGGRFDEQFF.

The chain has TRBV28 and TRBJ1-1; D not certain. Per the germline V gene, CDR1 is MDHEN and CDR2 is SYDVKM. The CDR3 loop spans 12 amino acids. V was cut by 2 bases and J by 2 bases, with 3 bases left in between. The CDR3 spells CASSLQNTEAFF. Written as DNA, the CDR3 is TGTGCCAGCAGTTTACAAAACACTGAAGCTTTCTTT.

The chain has TRBV2 and TRBJ2-1; TRBD2 agrees at 11 bases. The CDR3 sequence is 11 residues long. Germline assignment: CDR1 SNHLY and CDR2 FYNNEI. J gave up 11 bases and V 8 bases, and 2 bases lay outside the gene matches. CDR3 coding DNA: TGTGCCAGCGCTAGCGGGAGGCAGCAGTTCTTC. Translation: CASASGRQQFF.

The chain couples TRBV19 to TRBJ1-5, with D perhaps matching TRBD1 (5 bases). Germline V gene lookup returns CDR1 LNHDA and CDR2 SQIVND (reference sequence). Between the trimmed V and J ends, which lost 5 bases and 0 bases, there was a span of 14 bases. The CDR3 runs 16 residues. CDR3 DNA sequence: TGTGCCAGTAGTCCGCGGGACGGATTTAGCAATCAGCCCCAGCATTTT. Protein: CASSPRDGFSNQPQHF.

The V call is TRBV19, the J call TRBJ1-5; TRBD1 agrees at 10 bases. This CDR3 is built from 16 residues. V lost 3 bases, J lost 4 bases, and 6 bases stayed unmatched. Germline V gene data show CDR1 as LNHDA and CDR2 as SQIVND (reference sequence). The CDR3 protein is CASSIIWGQGNQPQHF. The DNA of the CDR3 is TGTGCCAGTAGTATTATCTGGGGACAGGGGAATCAGCCCCAGCATTTT.

The rearrangement joins TRBV5-1 to TRBJ2-1; the match to TRBD2 covers 7 bases. The V and J ends lost 0 bases and 6 bases, in that order; junction bases with no gene match: 3. Germline values: CDR1 SGHRS, CDR2 YFSETQ. The CDR3 consists of 14 residues. CDR3 protein: CASSLGTSVNEQFF. The DNA of the CDR3 is TGCGCCAGCAGCTTGGGGACTAGTGTCAATGAGCAGTTCTTC. The full variable domain, completed using reference TRBV5-1 and TRBJ2-1, is KAGVTQTPRYLIKTRGQQVTLSCSPISGHRSVSWYQQTPGQGLQFLFEYFSETQRNKGNFPGRFSGRQFSNSRSEMNVSTLELGDSALYLCASSLGTSVNEQFFGPGTRLTVL.